Listed here are 28 T cell receptor beta chains from one sample, sequenced in a study of blood T cell repertoires in COVID-19. Only in-frame clones appear in the TCRdb table, and some are missing; sequencing was by immunoSEQ multiplex PCR. The table records 260,000 or so clones, about 91% of them present only once. Sequenced input: PBMCs or T cells enriched from blood (not recorded which). These receptors were collected from a woman aged 30 to 39 with acute COVID-19.

This clone was seen only a few times. The CDR3 sequence is CASSPTGNTEAFF. The CDR3, as DNA: TGTGCCAGCAGCCCTACCGGGAACACTGAAGCTTTCTTT. The chain links TRBV7-6 to TRBJ1-1; D is undetermined. Trimming cost V 5 bases and J 1 base, with 8 bases left between them. CDR3 size: 13 residues. Germline V gene sequence: CDR1 SGHVS, CDR2 FNYEAQ.

The chain links TRBV12-3 or TRBV12-4 to TRBJ1-2; D unresolved. V was trimmed by 3 bases and J by 1 base, leaving 6 bases between them. CDR3 size: 13 residues. The CDR3 coding sequence is TGTGCCAGCAGTTTTGACTTTAACTATGGCTACACCTTC. Its translation: CASSFDFNYGYTF.

The chain is built from TRBV6-5 and TRBJ2-7, with TRBD2 identical over 7 bases. CDR3 length: 12 residues. CDR1 is MNHEY and CDR2 is SVGAGI in the germline V gene. Trimming took 9 bases from V and 3 from J; bases not matched to a gene: 5. In DNA form, the CDR3 reads TGTGCCAGTCGGGAGGTCCGCTACGAGCAGTACTTC. As protein: CASREVRYEQYF.

The gene calls are TRBV25-1 and TRBJ2-7; D is unresolved. The CDR3 has 13 amino acids. Deletions cut 7 bases from V and 1 base from J, with 11 bases between. The germline V gene encodes CDR1 MGHDK and CDR2 SYGVNS. The CDR3 reads CASTSALSYEQYF. The CDR3 DNA follows: TGTGCCAGCACCAGCGCCTTGTCCTACGAGCAGTACTTC.

This clone was recorded only once. This chain links TRBV11-2 with TRBJ1-6; D may be TRBD1 (5 bases). There are 16 residues in the CDR3. Germline CDR1 and CDR2: SGHAT and FQNNGV. With 2 bases removed from V and 9 bases from J, the gap between germline ends came to 17 bases. The CDR3 is CASSLFRARGTSPLHF. DNA for the CDR3: TGTGCCAGCAGCTTATTCAGGGCGCGTGGAACTTCACCCCTCCACTTT.

The rearrangement uses TRBV12-3 or TRBV12-4 and TRBJ1-1; a weak D match, TRBD1 (5 bases). With 1 base removed from V and 6 bases from J, the gap between germline ends came to 9 bases. CDR3 size: 13 residues. The CDR3 region has the DNA TGTGCCAGCAGTTTAGGGGGGGGTTCTGAAGCTTTCTTT. Residues: CASSLGGGSEAFF.

The rearrangement uses TRBV5-1 and TRBJ1-1, with no clear D. Germline-derived CDR1 and CDR2 are SGHRS and YFSETQ. Trimming took 0 bases from V and 11 from J, leaving 20 bases between them. The length of the CDR3 is 15 residues. CDR3 in DNA: TGCGCCAGCAGCTTGGAACCCGGTCTCGTCAATGTGGCTTTCTTT. Residues: CASSLEPGLVNVAFF. Full variable domain (missing parts from reference TRBV5-1 and TRBJ1-1): KAGVTQTPRYLIKTRGQQVTLSCSPISGHRSVSWYQQTPGQGLQFLFEYFSETQRNKGNFPGRFSGRQFSNSRSEMNVSTLELGDSALYLCASSLEPGLVNVAFFGQGTRLTVV.

This clone came up a few times. The chain links TRBV19 to TRBJ1-5; D uncertain. Trimming took 9 bases from V and 4 from J, leaving 13 bases between them. The CDR3 covers 13 residues. Germline V gives CDR1 LNHDA, CDR2 SQIVND (reference sequence). The CDR3 region is CASNQVTNQPQHF. DNA for the CDR3: TGTGCCAGCAACCAGGTAACTAATCAGCCCCAGCATTTT.

CDR3 amino acids: CASSEPQGIGNQPQHF. CDR3 nucleotides: TGTGCCAGCAGCGAACCACAGGGGATTGGGAATCAGCCCCAGCATTTT. The V and J genes are TRBV6-2 or TRBV6-3 and TRBJ1-5; 7 bases match TRBD1. This CDR3 comprises 16 residues. The V gene end was trimmed by 6 bases and the J gene end by 4 bases; junction bases not matched to a gene: 12. Per the germline V gene, CDR1 is MNHEY and CDR2 is SVGEGT.

The V call is TRBV7-8, the J call TRBJ2-1; 13 bases map to TRBD2. CDR3 size: 15 residues. V dropped 5 bases and J dropped 8; count of bases not matched to a gene: 6. Germline-derived CDR1 and CDR2 are SGHVS and FQNEAQ. The DNA for the CDR3 is TGTGCCAGCAGCCTACTAGCGGGGGGGCTTGATGAGCAGTTCTTC. It encodes CASSLLAGGLDEQFF.

Turning to this clone: Compared with germline, one end of the junction differs, possibly owing to a read error. The rearrangement links TRBV20-1 to TRBJ1-1; D unresolved. The germline V gene has CDR1 DFQATT and CDR2 SNEGSKA (reference sequence). This CDR3 region has 10 residues. The CDR3 sequence: CSAGDNEAFF. In DNA form, the CDR3 reads TGCAGTGCTGGAGACAATGAAGCTTTCTTT.

This clone was seen only once. Other DNA sequences in the sample encode the same CDR3. The V gene is TRBV5-1, the J gene TRBJ2-3; TRBD2 matches 7 bases. The CDR3 has 15 residues. The V gene end was trimmed by 4 bases and the J gene end by 0 bases; junction bases not matched to a gene: 5. Germline values: CDR1 SGHRS, CDR2 YFSETQ. The CDR3: CASSLSGVSTDTQYF. Here the CDR3 DNA reads TGCGCCAGCAGCCTCAGCGGGGTTAGCACAGATACGCAGTATTTT.

The chain has TRBV5-1 and TRBJ2-7, with a possible D match to TRBD1 (5 bases). The V end was cut by 1 base, the J end by 3 bases, with 20 bases between. Germline lookup yields CDR1 SGHRS and CDR2 YFSETQ. This CDR3 has 17 amino acids. The CDR3 region is CASSLIPSTERLYEQYF. The CDR3 nucleotides read TGCGCCAGCAGCTTGATACCCTCGACAGAGCGACTCTACGAGCAGTACTTC.

The genes are TRBV11-2 and TRBJ1-4, with TRBD1 as a possible D gene (6 bases). From germline, CDR1 is SGHAT and CDR2 FQNNGV. V lost 0 bases, J lost 7 bases, and 9 bases lay in between. CDR3 length equals 14 residues. CDR3 loop: CASSLDLRGEKLFF. The CDR3 coding sequence is TGTGCCAGCAGCTTAGACCTCAGGGGTGAAAAACTGTTTTTT.

The chain carries TRBV11-2 and TRBJ1-3; TRBD1 matches 7 bases. The ends lost 4 bases at V and 4 bases at J; junction bases unmatched: 7. Germline loops: CDR1 SGHAT, CDR2 FQNNGV. CDR3 size: 15 residues. This chain's CDR3 is CASSSAVTGGNTIYF. CDR3 DNA sequence: TGTGCCAGCAGCTCGGCCGTGACAGGGGGAAACACCATATATTTT. Drawing the rest from reference TRBV11-2 and TRBJ1-3, the complete variable domain is EAGVAQSPRYKIIEKRQSVAFWCNPISGHATLYWYQQILGQGPKLLIQFQNNGVVDDSQLPKDRFSAERLKGVDSTLKIQPAKLEDSAVYLCASSSAVTGGNTIYFGEGSWLTVV.

This clone has only one observation. V usage is TRBV5-1 and J usage is TRBJ2-5; 7 bases agree with TRBD2. Germline-derived CDR1 and CDR2 are SGHRS and YFSETQ. The J segment lost 5 bases and the V segment lost 5 bases, leaving 6 bases of the junction unmatched. CDR3 length equals 13 residues. The CDR3 reads CASRVPGGETQYF. In nucleotides, the CDR3 is TGCGCCAGCAGAGTTCCGGGAGGCGAGACCCAGTACTTC.

V and J are TRBV7-2 and TRBJ2-5, with a possible D match to TRBD1 (6 bases). This CDR3 comprises 15 residues. V was trimmed by 2 bases and J by 7 bases, leaving 17 bases between them. Looked up from germline, CDR1 is SGHTA and CDR2 is FQGNSA. The CDR3 DNA reads as TGTGCCAGCAGCTTAAGGACAGTCCTACCGGGGACCCAGTACTTC. It is translated as CASSLRTVLPGTQYF. The complete variable domain, with remaining parts taken from reference TRBV7-2 and TRBJ2-5, reads GAGVSQSPSNKVTEKGKDVELRCDPISGHTALYWYRQSLGQGLEFLIYFQGNSAPDKSGLPSDRFSAERTGGSVSTLTIQRTQQEDSAVYLCASSLRTVLPGTQYFGPGTRLLVL.

The chain couples TRBV5-1 to TRBJ1-2, with a possible D match to TRBD1 (5 bases). This CDR3 comprises 13 residues. With 4 bases removed from V and 4 bases from J, the gap between germline ends came to 11 bases. CDR1 and CDR2 from the germline V gene are SGHRS and YFSETQ. The CDR3 sequence: CASSQDRPYGYTF. The CDR3 nucleotides read TGCGCCAGCAGCCAAGACAGACCCTATGGCTACACCTTC.

V gene TRBV18 combines with J gene TRBJ2-6; 7 positions match TRBD1. V gave up 6 bases and J gave up 0 bases; unmatched junction bases: 8. Germline CDR1 KGHSH, CDR2 LQKENI. The CDR3 runs 17 residues. CDR3 nucleotide sequence: TGTGCCAGCTCCCGACAGGGTTATGACTCTGGGGCCAACGTCCTGACTTTC. It codes for CASSRQGYDSGANVLTF.

The CDR3 bases are TGTGCCAGCAGCTTGGGTAGAGACACTGAAGCTTTCTTT. This gives the protein CASSLGRDTEAFF. J is TRBJ1-1 and V is TRBV5-6; D gene unclear. In germline, CDR1 is SGHDT, CDR2 YYEEEE. CDR3 size: 13 residues. V dropped 0 bases and J dropped 3 bases, with 6 bases sitting between them.

This clone was observed a handful of times. The V and J genes are TRBV4-1 and TRBJ2-7; tentative D call: TRBD2 (6 bases). Trimming removed 0 bases from V and 4 bases from J, with 13 bases in between. CDR3 length equals 15 residues. Germline lookup yields CDR1 MGHRA and CDR2 YSYEKL. The CDR3 nucleotides read TGCGCCAGCAGCCAAGATCACACTGGAGGGTACGAGCAGTACTTC. Translation: CASSQDHTGGYEQYF.

The rearrangement uses TRBV20-1 and TRBJ1-2; no clear D gene. The germline CDR1 and CDR2 sequences are DFQATT and SNEGSKA (reference sequence). Trimming removed 7 bases at V and 6 bases at J, with 9 bases between. The CDR3 is made up of 10 amino acids. The CDR3 DNA is TGCAGTGTAAAGAGGGATGGCTACACCTTC. Amino acid sequence: CSVKRDGYTF.

CDR3 sequence (DNA): TGTGCCAGCATGGAGGAGGGTGGCTATCTACCTAGCAATCAGCCCCAGCATTTT. This gives the protein CASMEEGGYLPSNQPQHF. The J gene is TRBJ1-5, the V gene TRBV9, with D unresolved. Germline CDR1 reads SGDLS; CDR2 reads YYNGEE. This CDR3 comprises 18 residues. Trimming took off 6 bases at V and 0 bases at J, with 22 bases between the two ends. The whole variable domain, filled in from reference TRBV9 and TRBJ1-5, reads DSGVTQTPKHLITATGQRVTLRCSPRSGDLSVYWYQQSLDQGLQFLIQYYNGEERAKGNILERFSAQQFPDLHSELNLSSLELGDSALYFCASMEEGGYLPSNQPQHFGDGTRLSIL.

For this clone: The same CDR3 can be traced to other DNA sequences in this sample. The chain is built from TRBV4-1 and TRBJ1-1; no clear D. V was pared by 1 base and J by 1 base, with 4 bases between. Germline V gene data show CDR1 as MGHRA and CDR2 as YSYEKL. The CDR3 sequence is 13 residues long. As DNA, the CDR3 is TGCGCCAGCAGCCAAGGACAGAACACTGAAGCTTTCTTT. It is translated as CASSQGQNTEAFF.

In this sample, this clone turned up once. The gene calls are TRBV6-5 and TRBJ2-2; 7 nucleotides line up with TRBD1. V shed 6 bases and J 0 bases; nucleotides not matched to a gene: 4. This CDR3 is built from 15 residues. Germline CDR1 reads MNHEY; CDR2 reads SVGAGI. This CDR3 is CASRTGTANTGELFF. The CDR3 DNA sequence: TGTGCCAGCAGAACCGGGACAGCGAACACCGGGGAGCTGTTTTTT.

V usage is TRBV10-3 and J usage is TRBJ1-2; 7 bases map to TRBD1. The CDR3 has 18 residues. Germline CDR1 ENHRY, CDR2 SYGVKD. The junction had 15 bases not matched to a gene; V was cut back by 4 bases and J by 1 base. The CDR3, as DNA: TGTGCCATCAGTGTTTGGGGGGTACAGGGGTCCTTTAACTATGGCTACACCTTC. This sequence encodes CAISVWGVQGSFNYGYTF.

The chain combines TRBV7-2 with TRBJ1-5; TRBD1 matches at 7 bases. This CDR3 contains 15 residues. V lost 1 base to trimming and J lost 4 bases; unmatched junction nucleotides: 4. Looked up from germline, CDR1 is SGHTA and CDR2 is FQGNSA. CDR3: CASSLDRGRNQPQHF. Written as DNA, the CDR3 is TGTGCCAGCAGCTTAGACAGGGGACGAAATCAGCCCCAGCATTTT. The variable domain in full, completed from reference TRBV7-2 and TRBJ1-5, reads GAGVSQSPSNKVTEKGKDVELRCDPISGHTALYWYRQSLGQGLEFLIYFQGNSAPDKSGLPSDRFSAERTGGSVSTLTIQRTQQEDSAVYLCASSLDRGRNQPQHFGDGTRLSIL.

The V and J genes are TRBV28 and TRBJ1-1; D is unresolved. The CDR3 is 14 residues long. The germline CDR1 and CDR2 sequences are MDHEN and SYDVKM. Trimming took 5 bases from V and 0 from J, leaving 10 bases between them. DNA of the CDR3: TGTGCCAGCAGTCGACTAACAGTGAACACTGAAGCTTTCTTT. This gives the protein CASSRLTVNTEAFF.